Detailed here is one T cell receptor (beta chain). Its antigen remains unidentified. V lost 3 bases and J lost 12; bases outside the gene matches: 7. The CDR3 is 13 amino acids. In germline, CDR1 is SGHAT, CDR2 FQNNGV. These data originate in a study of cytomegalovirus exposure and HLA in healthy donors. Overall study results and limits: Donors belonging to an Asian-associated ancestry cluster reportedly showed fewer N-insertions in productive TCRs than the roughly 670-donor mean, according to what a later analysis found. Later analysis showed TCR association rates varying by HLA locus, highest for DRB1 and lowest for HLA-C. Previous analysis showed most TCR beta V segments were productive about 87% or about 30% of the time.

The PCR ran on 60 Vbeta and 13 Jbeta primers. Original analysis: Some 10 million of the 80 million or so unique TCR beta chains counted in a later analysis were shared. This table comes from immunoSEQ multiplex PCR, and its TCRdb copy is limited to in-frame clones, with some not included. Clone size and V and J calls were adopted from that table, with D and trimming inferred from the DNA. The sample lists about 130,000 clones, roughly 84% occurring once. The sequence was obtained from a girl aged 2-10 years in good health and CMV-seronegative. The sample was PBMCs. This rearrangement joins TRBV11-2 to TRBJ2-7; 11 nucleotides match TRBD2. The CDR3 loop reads CASSFGTSGPGYF. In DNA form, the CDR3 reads TGTGCCAGCAGCTTCGGGACTAGCGGCCCAGGGTACTTC.